This T cell receptor (beta chain) stems from a study of blood T cell repertoires in COVID-19. About the study: The United States, Italy and Spain were the sources of the acute and convalescent COVID-19 samples. Sources were T cells, B-cell-depleted T cells, or PBMCs; the material itself was cDNA or gDNA.

Method: immunoSEQ multiplex PCR; TCRdb's copy keeps in-frame clones and lacks some. The sample has about 140,000 clones; around 82% are singletons. Concerning this clone: This sample includes further DNA sequences coding for the same CDR3.

The age range of participants was about 18 to 95 years, with residence in 20 to 25 US areas. CDR3 length: 13 residues. Germline V gene data show CDR1 as SQVTM and CDR2 as ANQGSEA. Trimming stripped 3 bases from V and 0 bases from J, with 6 bases between. The chain combines TRBV29-1 with TRBJ2-1; D is unresolved. This sequence originates from a man aged 40-55 years with acute COVID-19. Material for sequencing was PBMCs or T cells enriched from blood (not recorded which). The CDR3 reads CSVDGSSYNEQFF. The DNA for the CDR3 is TGCAGCGTTGACGGTAGCTCCTACAATGAGCAGTTCTTC.